This TCR beta chain emerged from a study of regulatory T cells in long-lasting Graves disease. This clonotype was counted ten times or more. Both iRepertoire HTBI primers and Arm-PCR of CDR3 regions were used to build the TCR beta libraries. TCRdb re-called the multiplex PCR reads with MiXCR, one entry per CDR3 protein. The sample includes 390,000 or so distinct CDR3 sequences, 10% to 15% of them seen just once. Time point meaning: newly diagnosed GD, antithyroid drugs for less than 3 months. The TCR library was made from RNA extracted from PBMCs. Trimming pared 6 bases from V and 0 bases from J, leaving 8 bases between. The CDR3 runs 14 residues. The same sample was also studied in work on T cells in Graves' hyperthyroidism and ophthalmopathy.

The sequenced sample was peripheral blood mononuclear cells (PBMCs), obtained at new diagnosis, from a patient treated with antithyroid drugs. V usage is TRBV12-3 or TRBV12-4 and J usage is TRBJ1-4; no clear D. The receptor was isolated from a woman under 30 with Graves disease. In DNA form, the CDR3 reads TGTGCCAGCAGCTTGTCCTCAACTAATGAAAAACTGTTTTTT. This encodes CASSLSSTNEKLFF.